Listed below are T cell receptor beta chains from one sample, sequenced in a study of blood T cell repertoires in COVID-19. The repertoire was sequenced with immunoSEQ multiplex PCR; TCRdb's copy has only in-frame clones and lacks some. Of 150,000 to 250,000 clones listed, 87% were seen once; the top ten hold around 2.1%. Sequenced: PBMCs or T cells enriched from blood (not recorded which). The receptor source for this set is a woman aged 25 to 39 who had recovered from COVID-19. Each CDR3 is given with its conserved first and last residue. D genes are given only for firm matches. Only some rows state a clone size, as once, few, many or a class for expanded clones.

TRBJ2-7 . TRBV6-5 TRBD2 CASSYQWGGWYEQYF TGTGCCAGCAGTTACCAATGGGGGGGATGGTACGAGCAGTACTTC
TRBJ1-2 few TRBV6-2/TRBV6-3 . CASSSPRSGGGRYYGYTF TGTGCCAGCAGTTCCCCAAGGTCCGGTGGAGGGCGGTACTATGGCTACACCTTC
TRBJ1-1 few TRBV30 TRBD1 CACWDRLMNTEAFF TGTGCCTGCTGGGACAGACTCATGAACACTGAAGCTTTCTTT
TRBJ1-6 . TRBV11-2 . CASSLDRGSPLHF TGTGCCAGCAGCTTAGATAGAGGTTCACCCCTCCACTTT
TRBJ1-1 . TRBV7-2 TRBD1 CASSLVQGVNTEAFF TGTGCCAGCAGCTTAGTTCAGGGGGTGAACACTGAAGCTTTCTTT
TRBJ2-5 . TRBV5-3 TRBD2 CARSLNCGRPQYRETQYF TGTGCCAGAAGCTTGAACTGCGGGAGGCCCCAGTACCGGGAGACCCAGTACTTC
TRBJ2-7 . TRBV4-1 TRBD2 CASSQLAGEYEQYF TGCGCCAGCAGCCAACTAGCGGGAGAATACGAGCAGTACTTC
TRBJ1-1 . TRBV3-1/TRBV3-2 . CASSHTRVAAFF TGTGCCAGCAGCCACACCCGTGTCGCGGCTTTCTTT
TRBJ2-3 few TRBV6-1 TRBD2 CASSESGSGGAYTQYF TGTGCCAGCAGTGAATCGGGTAGCGGGGGGGCTTATACGCAGTATTTT
TRBJ1-1 . TRBV5-1 TRBD1 CASSSDRGWVDGSEAFF TGCGCCAGCAGCTCGGACAGGGGGTGGGTGGATGGGTCTGAAGCTTTCTTT
TRBJ1-5 . TRBV4-1 . CASSQVRDQPQHF TGCGCCAGCAGCCAAGTCCGTGATCAGCCCCAGCATTTT
TRBJ2-5 once TRBV19 TRBD2 CASSRIAGGTQYF TGTGCCAGTAGTCGGATAGCGGGAGGGACCCAGTACTTC
TRBJ2-5 . TRBV14 TRBD1 CASSRRGTQETQYF TGTGCCAGCAGCCGCAGGGGGACCCAAGAGACCCAGTACTTC
TRBJ2-5 few TRBV19 . CASSSTGAGETQYF TGTGCCAGTAGCTCAACAGGGGCGGGGGAGACCCAGTACTTC
TRBJ1-2 . TRBV11-2 . CASSSIPNYGYTF TGTGCCAGCAGCTCCATCCCTAACTATGGCTACACCTTC
TRBJ2-6 . TRBV4-2 TRBD2 CASSLGTSGSSGANVLTF TGTGCCAGCAGCCTCGGGACTAGCGGAAGCTCTGGGGCCAACGTCCTGACTTTC
TRBJ2-3 . TRBV18 . CASSPIETGSTDTQYF TGTGCCAGCTCTCCTATCGAGACAGGTTCCACAGATACGCAGTATTTT
TRBJ2-1 few TRBV11-2 TRBD2 CASGEGEQFF TGTGCCAGCGGGGAGGGTGAGCAGTTCTTC
TRBJ1-1 . TRBV11-1 . CASSLPVNTEAFF TGTGCCAGCAGCTTACCAGTGAACACTGAAGCTTTCTTT
TRBJ1-2 once TRBV5-4 TRBD1 CASSPDRDPYGYTF TGTGCCAGCAGCCCGGACAGGGACCCTTATGGCTACACCTTC
TRBJ1-2 . TRBV19 . CASSFPEGGYTF TGTGCCAGTAGTTTCCCCGAGGGAGGCTACACCTTC
TRBJ2-7 . TRBV7-2 TRBD2 CASSLAGGGNEQYF TGTGCCAGCAGCTTAGCTGGCGGGGGAAACGAGCAGTACTTC
TRBJ1-3 . TRBV4-2 . CASSQEVLPSSGNTIYF TGTGCCAGCAGCCAAGAAGTCCTGCCGAGCTCTGGAAACACCATATATTTT
TRBJ1-1 . TRBV13 . CASSLERNTEAFF TGTGCCAGCAGCTTAGAGAGGAACACTGAAGCTTTCTTT
TRBJ1-5 . TRBV19 . CASSHRESGNQPQHF TGTGCCAGTTCACACAGGGAGAGCGGCAATCAGCCCCAGCATTTT
TRBJ2-1 . TRBV2 TRBD1 CASRTGTGQNNEQFF TGTGCCAGCAGGACCGGGACAGGCCAAAACAATGAGCAGTTCTTC
TRBJ1-5 once TRBV25-1 TRBD1 CASSPGTVYSNQPQHF TGTGCCAGCAGCCCCGGGACAGTTTATAGCAATCAGCCCCAGCATTTT
TRBJ2-5 . TRBV6-1 . CASSETVETQYF TGTGCCAGCAGTGAGACAGTTGAGACCCAGTACTTC
TRBJ2-7 . TRBV19 . CASSIAGASYEQYF TGTGCCAGTAGTATTGCGGGCGCCTCCTACGAGCAGTACTTC
TRBJ1-6 . TRBV7-6 . CASSSVRPGGSPLHF TGTGCCAGCAGCTCAGTCCGCCCTGGTGGTTCACCCCTCCACTTT
TRBJ2-1 . TRBV14 TRBD2 CASSPERIAGGHNEQFF TGTGCCAGCAGCCCCGAAAGGATAGCGGGAGGACACAATGAGCAGTTCTTC
TRBJ2-7 . TRBV7-9 . CASSPGGEEYEQYF TGTGCCAGCAGCCCTGGGGGCGAAGAGTACGAGCAGTACTTC
TRBJ1-2 once TRBV19 . CATSIERDYGYTF TGTGCCACGTCCATTGAGAGGGACTATGGCTACACCTTC
TRBJ2-6 . TRBV4-2 . CASSPSSGSSGANVLTF TGTGCCAGCAGCCCGTCCTCCGGGAGCTCTGGGGCCAACGTCCTGACTTTC
TRBJ2-4 . TRBV27 TRBD1 CASSRQGIIQYF TGTGCCAGCAGCCGACAGGGAATCATTCAGTACTTC
TRBJ1-2 . TRBV27 TRBD1 CASSWGQGVGYTF TGTGCCAGCAGTTGGGGACAGGGTGTTGGCTACACCTTC
TRBJ2-4 . TRBV7-2 . CASSPTSGGAKNIQYF TGTGCCAGCAGCCCGACTAGTGGCGGGGCCAAAAACATTCAGTACTTC
TRBJ1-6 . TRBV19 TRBD1 CASRPLGTDRGNSPLHF TGTGCCAGTAGACCCCTGGGGACAGACAGAGGGAATTCACCCCTCCACTTT
TRBJ2-1 . TRBV9 . CASSVGAGYYNEQFF TGTGCCAGCAGCGTAGGTGCGGGGTATTACAATGAGCAGTTCTTC
TRBJ2-7 . TRBV6-5 . CASTETASGEQYF TGTGCCAGCACGGAAACGGCCTCGGGCGAGCAGTACTTC
TRBJ1-2 . TRBV6-5 . CASSYKGASGYTF TGTGCCAGCAGTTACAAAGGGGCTTCTGGCTACACCTTC
TRBJ2-2 . TRBV19 . CASSRQANTGELFF TGTGCCAGTAGTAGACAGGCTAACACCGGGGAGCTGTTTTTT
TRBJ2-7 . TRBV2 . CASRILYEQYF TGTGCCAGCCGTATTCTCTACGAGCAGTACTTC
TRBJ1-1 . TRBV2 . CASYPGQLNTEAFF TGTGCCAGCTACCCGGGACAACTGAACACTGAAGCTTTCTTT
TRBJ1-1 many TRBV4-1 . CASSQETGMNTEAFF TGCGCCAGCAGCCAAGAGACAGGAATGAACACTGAAGCTTTCTTT
TRBJ1-6 . TRBV10-2 . CASTRGAEVGSPLHF TGCGCCAGCACTCGGGGAGCTGAAGTCGGTTCACCCCTCCACTTT
TRBJ1-2 . TRBV9 TRBD1 CASSLQGAYGYTF TGTGCCAGTTCCCTACAGGGGGCTTACGGCTACACCTTC
TRBJ2-1 . TRBV30 TRBD2 CAWSVLAGGPNEQFF TGTGCCTGGAGTGTACTAGCGGGGGGGCCCAATGAGCAGTTCTTC